A single sample is the source of the 25 T cell receptor beta chains below, sequenced in a study of patients and donors after allogeneic stem cell transplantation. TCRdb called the RT-PCR reads again in MiXCR, with one record for every CDR3 protein. The table lists some 880,000 distinct CDR3 sequences, about 20% of them singletons. Input material: blood, either unsorted or a sorted T cell fraction (not recorded which). The receptors shown here come from a human donor who was either an allogeneic HSCT recipient or a stem cell or donor lymphocyte infusion donor (not recorded which). It is not recorded whose cells these are; they may come from a transplant donor.

This chain uses TRBV7-9 with TRBJ2-3; possible D gene TRBD1, 5 bases. V was clipped by 3 bases and J by 4 bases, with 20 bases between them. The CDR3 is made up of 17 amino acids. CDR1 and CDR2 (germline): SEHNR, FQNEAQ (reference sequence). For the CDR3, the DNA is TGTGCCAGCAGCTTTTTGACGGCAGGGTCTATCCCAGATACGCAGTATTTT. It encodes CASSFLTAGSIPDTQYF.

This chain connects TRBV6-1 to TRBJ1-1; TRBD1 matches 7 bases. V gave up 6 bases and J gave up 1 base; unmatched junction bases: 11. The CDR3 consists of 16 residues. CDR1 MNHNS and CDR2 SASEGT come from the germline V gene. DNA of the CDR3: TGTGCCAGCAGAATTACAGGGGCCGGGGGGAACACTGAAGCTTTCTTT. Its translation: CASRITGAGGNTEAFF.

With respect to this clonotype: Germline is not matched at one junction end, which may reflect a read error. The rearrangement links TRBV7-2 to TRBJ1-5; D is ambiguous. Germline V lookup: CDR1 SGHTA, CDR2 FQGNSA. The CDR3 contains 14 residues. DNA for the CDR3: TGTGCCAGCAGTTTAGACAAGAGCAATCAGCCCCAGCATTTT. Protein product: CASSLDKSNQPQHF.

The V and J genes are TRBV11-2 and TRBJ2-1; no definite D call. There are 14 residues in the CDR3. V shed 1 base and J shed 8 bases, with 12 bases lying between them. Germline V lookup: CDR1 SGHAT, CDR2 FQNNGV. CDR3 region: CASSLGPTRDEQFF. CDR3 nucleotide sequence: TGTGCCAGCAGCTTAGGGCCCACAAGGGATGAGCAGTTCTTC.

This sequence joins TRBV2 and TRBJ2-3; either TRBD1 or TRBD2 may supply D (6 bases each). There are 14 residues in the CDR3. Deletions cut 8 bases from V and 1 base from J, with 13 bases between. Germline V lookup: CDR1 SNHLY, CDR2 FYNNEI. The CDR3 protein is CASLSEGGTDTQYF. CDR3 nucleotides: TGTGCCAGCCTTTCGGAGGGGGGCACAGATACGCAGTATTTT.

This clonotype was seen only once. The chain recombines TRBV5-1 with TRBJ2-3; TRBD2 agrees at 7 bases. The CDR3 is 16 amino acids. Germline trimming cut 3 bases from V and 0 bases from J; bases unmatched to any gene: 7. In germline, CDR1 is SGHRS, CDR2 YFSETQ. The CDR3 DNA reads as TGCGCCAGCAGCTGGGAACTAGCGACTAGCACAGATACGCAGTATTTT. Amino acids: CASSWELATSTDTQYF.

The gene calls are TRBV11-3 and TRBJ1-1, with 9 bases that match TRBD1. This CDR3 has 17 residues. Germline loops: CDR1 SGHNT, CDR2 YENEEA. V was clipped by 5 bases and J by 1 base; unmatched bases: 11. The CDR3 sequence is CASSDRGSGLGNTEAFF. The CDR3 bases are TGTGCCAGCAGCGACAGGGGGTCCGGATTGGGGAACACTGAAGCTTTCTTT. The variable domain in full, with the rest retrieved from reference TRBV11-3 and TRBJ1-1, is EAGVVQSPRYKIIEKKQPVAFWCNPISGHNTLYWYLQNLGQGPELLIRYENEEAVDDSQLPKDRFSAERLKGVDSTLKIQPAELGDSAVYLCASSDRGSGLGNTEAFFGQGTRLTVV.

Only a few counts were recorded for this clonotype. The V gene is TRBV10-2, the J gene TRBJ2-7; 9 positions match TRBD2. Trimming took 2 bases from V and 3 from J; bases not matched to a gene: 14. This CDR3 has 18 residues. Germline values: CDR1 WSHSY, CDR2 SAAADI. The CDR3 nucleotides are TGCGCCAGCAGTGAGGGTGGTACCCTAGCGGGACTACGCTACGAGCAGTACTTC. It codes for CASSEGGTLAGLRYEQYF.

This clonotype has a handful of counts. V is TRBV2 and J is TRBJ1-5, with D possibly being TRBD1 (6 bases). CDR1 and CDR2 from the germline V gene are SNHLY and FYNNEI. V lost 5 bases and J lost 5, with 13 bases in between. The CDR3 is 14 residues long. Written as DNA, the CDR3 is TGTGCCAGCAGTTATACAGGGCTCGATCAGCCCCAGCATTTT. This encodes CASSYTGLDQPQHF.

The chain couples TRBV9 to TRBJ2-4; weak D call: TRBD1 (6 bases). Germline values: CDR1 SGDLS, CDR2 YYNGEE. This CDR3 is built from 15 residues. Trimming shortened V by 3 bases and J by 6 bases, and 16 bases separated the two germline ends. The CDR3 region has the DNA TGTGCCAGCAGCGACTCGGACAGCCCCGTAAACATTCAGTACTTC. It encodes CASSDSDSPVNIQYF. Combining the CDR3 with reference TRBV9 and TRBJ2-4 gives the whole variable domain DSGVTQTPKHLITATGQRVTLRCSPRSGDLSVYWYQQSLDQGLQFLIQYYNGEERAKGNILERFSAQQFPDLHSELNLSSLELGDSALYFCASSDSDSPVNIQYFGAGTRLSVL.

A few counts support this clonotype. CDR3 residues: CASSLPQGLGGYTF. CDR3 DNA sequence: TGTGCCAGCAGCTTACCCCAGGGGCTAGGGGGCTACACCTTC. The chain joins TRBV7-2 to TRBJ1-2; possibly TRBD1 for D (6 bases). V was cut by 2 bases and J by 8 bases, with 15 bases left in between. CDR3 length: 14 amino acids. The germline V gene encodes CDR1 SGHTA and CDR2 FQGNSA.

There are many counts of this clonotype. J is TRBJ1-1 and V is TRBV29-1, with a weak D call TRBD1 (5 bases). With 4 bases removed from V and 3 bases from J, the gap between germline ends came to 9 bases. Germline values: CDR1 SQVTM, CDR2 ANQGSEA. The CDR3 spans 12 residues. The CDR3 region is CSVGGLYTEAFF. The CDR3 DNA reads TGCAGCGTTGGGGGCCTTTACACTGAAGCTTTCTTT.

The chain is built from TRBV29-1 and TRBJ1-1; maybe TRBD1 (6 bases). The CDR3 has 14 amino acids. The V end lost 6 bases, the J end lost 0 bases, and 14 bases lay between the germline ends. The germline V gene encodes CDR1 SQVTM and CDR2 ANQGSEA. The CDR3: CSVGQGMLNTEAFF. DNA of the CDR3: TGCAGCGTGGGACAAGGGATGTTGAACACTGAAGCTTTCTTT.

J is TRBJ2-7 and V is TRBV27, with D uncertain. V was trimmed by 2 bases and J by 3 bases, leaving 8 bases between them. The CDR3 spans 13 residues. Germline V gives CDR1 MNHEY, CDR2 SMNVEV (reference sequence). CDR3 residues: CASSLGVHYEQYF. CDR3 nucleotides: TGTGCCAGCAGTTTAGGAGTACACTACGAGCAGTACTTC.

The chain employs TRBV6-1 and TRBJ2-3; D unclear. Germline V CDR1 and CDR2: MNHNS, SASEGT. Trimming left V 6 bases short and J 0 bases short, with 13 bases between. The CDR3 loop spans 15 amino acids. The CDR3 DNA reads as TGTGCCAGCAGAGGCCGAGATATTAGCACAGATACGCAGTATTTT. It yields the protein CASRGRDISTDTQYF.

The rearrangement links TRBV6-1 to TRBJ2-7; TRBD2 matches 7 bases. This CDR3 is 13 amino acids long. Losses at the gene ends were 8 bases for V and 4 bases for J; bases not matched to a gene: 8. CDR1 and CDR2 from the germline V gene are MNHNS and SASEGT. The DNA for the CDR3 is TGTGCCAGCGCAGCCGGGGAGGGATACGAGCAGTACTTC. Its translation: CASAAGEGYEQYF.

There are a few counts of this clonotype. The V and J genes are TRBV27 and TRBJ1-5; 8 nucleotides match TRBD1. Germline assignment: CDR1 MNHEY and CDR2 SMNVEV (reference sequence). The CDR3 extends over 17 amino acids. V was pared by 1 base and J by 0 bases, with 5 bases of the junction left unmatched. Here the CDR3 DNA reads TGTGCCAGCAGTTTATGGCAGGGGGCTTTTAGCAATCAGCCCCAGCATTTT. Its protein product is CASSLWQGAFSNQPQHF.

The chain couples TRBV6-1 to TRBJ2-3; 7 nucleotides agree with TRBD2. The junction had 20 bases not matched to a gene; V was cut back by 2 bases and J by 9 bases. CDR1 is MNHNS, CDR2 SASEGT, per germline. There are 18 residues in the CDR3. Written as DNA, the CDR3 is TGTGCCAGCAGTGAAATAGGAGGGAACGTAGCGGGCTTCGGCACGCAGTATTTT. Its translation: CASSEIGGNVAGFGTQYF.

This clonotype was detected only a few times. The DNA is left out, because the CDR3 cannot be placed on it with certainty; the CDR3 is given as TCRdb lists it. The CDR3 loop reads CASSTSFAYEQYF. This chain uses TRBV6-1 with TRBJ2-7. Per the germline V gene, CDR1 is MNHNS and CDR2 is SASEGT. Including both end residues, the CDR3 is 13 amino acids long.

This chain links TRBV3-1 with TRBJ2-3; D not resolved. The CDR3 runs to 14 residues. Germline values: CDR1 LGHDT, CDR2 YNNKEL (reference sequence). With 1 base removed from V and 2 bases from J, the gap between germline ends came to 7 bases. The chain's CDR3 is CASSQVPNTDTQYF. Here the CDR3 DNA reads TGTGCCAGCAGCCAAGTGCCCAACACAGATACGCAGTATTTT.

V is TRBV2 and J is TRBJ1-3; no reliable D call. Per germline, CDR1 SNHLY and CDR2 FYNNEI. CDR3 length: 16 residues. V dropped 4 bases and J dropped 1 base, with 14 bases sitting between them. The CDR3 reads CASSARGHPSGNTIYF. The CDR3 bases are TGTGCCAGCAGTGCCCGAGGTCATCCATCTGGAAACACCATATATTTT.

The table lists this clonotype with a few counts. The chain is built from TRBV4-3 and TRBJ2-1; D remains unclear. The germline V gene encodes CDR1 LGHNA and CDR2 YSLEER. Deletions cut 0 bases from V and 9 bases from J, with 9 bases between. This CDR3 comprises 13 residues. The CDR3 nucleotides read TGCGCCAGCAGCCAAGATAAGGCGGTTGAGCAGTTCTTC. It is translated as CASSQDKAVEQFF.

This chain uses TRBV3-1 with TRBJ1-1; tentative D call: TRBD1 (5 bases). V was trimmed by 1 base and J by 11 bases, leaving 14 bases between them. Germline lookup yields CDR1 LGHDT and CDR2 YNNKEL (reference sequence). The CDR3 is made up of 13 amino acids. The CDR3 sequence is CASSQGEGPVAFF. CDR3 coding DNA: TGTGCCAGCAGCCAAGGTGAGGGGCCAGTGGCTTTCTTT.

The rearrangement uses TRBV24-1 and TRBJ2-2; the match to TRBD2 covers 8 bases. Germline CDR1 reads KGHDR; CDR2 reads SFDVKD. V was pared by 5 bases and J by 3 bases, with 10 bases of the junction left unmatched. The length of the CDR3 is 17 residues. The CDR3 here is CATSAPRGTSDTGELFF. CDR3 nucleotide sequence: TGTGCCACCAGTGCCCCGAGGGGGACTAGTGACACCGGGGAGCTGTTTTTT.

This clonotype was counted many times. V usage is TRBV10-3 and J usage is TRBJ2-7, with D unresolved. The CDR3 is made up of 12 amino acids. The germline V gene encodes CDR1 ENHRY and CDR2 SYGVKD. V was shortened by 0 bases and J by 6 bases, with 6 bases between the two germline ends. The CDR3 is CAISESMVEQYF. The CDR3 DNA sequence: TGTGCCATCAGTGAGTCAATGGTCGAGCAGTACTTC.